This T cell receptor beta chain was observed in a study of T cell changes during pregnancy in multiple sclerosis. The CDR3 is 15 residues long. The assay was immunoSEQ multiplex PCR, and TCRdb's table has in-frame clones only and misses some. The table records roughly 90,000 clones, 85% to 95% of them present only once. The sequence was collected from a female donor with multiple sclerosis, enrolled in a pregnancy study. The chain combines TRBV21-1 with TRBJ2-1; TRBD1, as called in the table, went unchecked against the DNA. TRBV21-1 is shown as a pseudogene. The sequencing used peripheral blood, collected in the first trimester of pregnancy. The CDR3 DNA reads TGTGCCAGCAGACCCGGGACAGGGTACTACAATGAGCAGTTCTTC. It codes for CASRPGTGYYNEQFF.